The rows below give T cell receptor beta chains drawn from one sample of a study of cytomegalovirus exposure and HLA in healthy donors. Method: immunoSEQ multiplex PCR; TCRdb's copy keeps in-frame clones and lacks some. The table lists 150,000 to 200,000 clones, about 79% of them singletons. Source material: PBMCs. These receptors originate from a man in his fifties in good health and CMV-seropositive. Both conserved end residues are part of each CDR3. D genes are given only for firm matches. Size tells how often a clone was seen (once, few, many) or the class of an expanded clone, and some rows leave it out.

>TRBV5-6|TRBJ2-3|.|.
CASSYLRTDTQYF
TGTGCCAGCAGCTATCTTCGCACAGATACGCAGTATTTT
>TRBV4-1|TRBJ1-1|TRBD1|.
CASKGLQGSDTEAFF
TGCGCCAGCAAGGGTCTACAGGGGTCGGACACTGAAGCTTTCTTT
>TRBV2|TRBJ1-1|.|.
CASSEVRGPEAFF
TGTGCCAGCAGTGAGGTCCGCGGCCCTGAAGCTTTCTTT
>TRBV9|TRBJ2-5|TRBD1|.
CASSPRDSEETQYF
TGTGCCAGCAGCCCCCGGGACAGTGAAGAGACCCAGTACTTC
>TRBV28|TRBJ2-3|TRBD2|.
CASRPTSGRADTQYF
TGTGCCAGCAGGCCCACTAGCGGGAGGGCAGATACGCAGTATTTT
>TRBV30|TRBJ2-1|TRBD2|.
CAWSLLPGLAEHDEQFF
TGTGCCTGGAGTCTCCTTCCGGGACTAGCAGAACACGATGAGCAGTTCTTC
>TRBV5-6|TRBJ2-5|.|few
CASSRGTDLQETQYF
TGTGCCAGCAGCCGCGGGACAGACCTCCAAGAGACCCAGTACTTC
>TRBV27|TRBJ2-7|.|.
CASSLKDSYEQYF
TGTGCCAGCAGTTTAAAGGACAGCTACGAGCAGTACTTC
>TRBV15|TRBJ2-5|.|once
CATSRDDSQETQYF
TGTGCCACCAGCAGAGACGACAGTCAAGAGACCCAGTACTTC
>TRBV7-3|TRBJ2-1|.|.
CASSLGSEQFF
TGTGCCAGCAGCCTCGGGTCTGAGCAGTTCTTC
>TRBV5-6|TRBJ2-1|TRBD2|once
CASSFGLAGDSDEQFF
TGTGCCAGCAGCTTCGGACTAGCGGGAGATTCGGATGAGCAGTTCTTC
>TRBV19|TRBJ2-1|TRBD1|.
CASSILQGRANEQFF
TGTGCCAGTAGTATTTTACAGGGGCGAGCCAATGAGCAGTTCTTC
>TRBV15|TRBJ2-5|TRBD2|.
CATSRGPRGGETQYF
TGTGCCACCAGCAGGGGGCCGCGGGGAGGGGAGACCCAGTACTTC
>TRBV2|TRBJ2-1|.|.
CASFRTKHDNEQFF
TGTGCCAGTTTTCGGACAAAGCATGACAATGAGCAGTTCTTC
>TRBV7-8|TRBJ2-1|.|.
CASSSALRGYNEQFF
TGTGCCAGCAGCTCCGCCTTGAGGGGGTACAATGAGCAGTTCTTC
>TRBV7-3|TRBJ2-1|.|few
CASSPDRGSYNEQFF
TGTGCCAGCAGCCCGGACAGAGGTTCCTACAATGAGCAGTTCTTC
>TRBV5-6|TRBJ1-6|TRBD1|.
CASSSPGQGLSPLHF
TGTGCCAGCAGCTCCCCGGGACAGGGTCTTTCACCCCTCCACTTT
>TRBV6-1|TRBJ2-3|TRBD2|.
CASSRGGAWTDTQYF
TGTGCCAGCAGTCGCGGGGGGGCGTGGACAGATACGCAGTATTTT
>TRBV30|TRBJ2-5|.|.
CAWMRGPETQYF
TGTGCCTGGATGCGGGGTCCGGAGACCCAGTACTTC
>TRBV7-6|TRBJ2-3|.|once
CASSALRDTQYF
TGTGCCAGCAGCGCCCTAAGAGATACGCAGTATTTT
>TRBV5-5|TRBJ1-1|TRBD1|.
CASSLTGAPNTEAFF
TGTGCCAGCAGCTTGACAGGGGCTCCGAACACTGAAGCTTTCTTT
>TRBV6-6|TRBJ2-5|TRBD1|.
CASSYPGTEGQETQYF
TGTGCCAGCAGTTACCCCGGGACAGAGGGGCAAGAGACCCAGTACTTC
>TRBV18|TRBJ1-3|.|.
CASTGLGGNTIYF
TGTGCCAGTACAGGGCTTGGAGGAAACACCATATATTTT
>TRBV27|TRBJ2-2|.|.
CASSFGVYTGELFF
TGTGCCAGCAGTTTCGGAGTGTACACCGGGGAGCTGTTTTTT
>TRBV29-1|TRBJ1-1|TRBD1|few
CSVGGAGGIGMMNTEAFF
TGCAGCGTTGGGGGTGCAGGGGGCATTGGGATGATGAACACTGAAGCTTTCTTT
>TRBV11-1|TRBJ1-1|.|.
CASSSSRTGSSGAFF
TGTGCCAGCAGCTCAAGCCGAACAGGGAGTAGTGGAGCTTTCTTT
>TRBV9|TRBJ1-2|TRBD1|.
CASSASGGRDYGYTF
TGTGCCAGCAGCGCGTCAGGGGGCCGGGACTATGGCTACACCTTC
>TRBV27|TRBJ2-1|.|.
CASSLRGSISFEQFF
TGTGCCAGCAGTTTAAGAGGGTCTATAAGTTTTGAGCAGTTCTTC
>TRBV29-1|TRBJ2-3|.|.
CSPKSADTQYF
TGCAGCCCTAAATCCGCCGATACGCAGTATTTT
>TRBV6-5|TRBJ1-1|.|.
CASSYDTITEAFF
TGTGCCAGCAGTTACGACACGATAACTGAAGCTTTCTTT
>TRBV27|TRBJ2-6|.|.
CASSFNNWRMASGANVLTF
TGTGCCAGCAGTTTTAACAATTGGCGGATGGCCTCTGGGGCCAACGTCCTGACTTTC
>TRBV29-1|TRBJ2-1|TRBD2|.
CSVQGLGRDNEQFF
TGCAGCGTTCAAGGCCTAGGGAGGGACAATGAGCAGTTCTTC
>TRBV5-4|TRBJ2-3|TRBD2|.
CASSFLAGRSDTQYF
TGTGCCAGCAGCTTCCTAGCGGGGAGGTCAGATACGCAGTATTTT
>TRBV5-6|TRBJ1-1|.|.
CASSLALEGNTEAFF
TGTGCCAGCAGCTTGGCGCTGGAGGGGAACACTGAAGCTTTCTTT
>TRBV5-1|TRBJ1-2|TRBD1|few
CASSRDRDRYGYTF
TGCGCCAGCAGCCGCGACAGGGACCGCTATGGCTACACCTTC
>TRBV6-5|TRBJ2-5|TRBD2|.
CASSYRLAAETQYF
TGTGCCAGCAGTTACCGACTAGCGGCAGAGACCCAGTACTTC
>TRBV10-3|TRBJ1-1|.|.
CAISPKNTEAFF
TGTGCCATCAGTCCAAAGAACACTGAAGCTTTCTTT
>TRBV5-1|TRBJ1-1|.|once
CASSLGGKGDSEAFF
TGCGCCAGCAGCCTGGGCGGGAAAGGGGACTCTGAAGCTTTCTTT
>TRBV10-3|TRBJ2-7|.|once
CAITQGLSYEQYF
TGTGCCATCACACAGGGATTATCCTACGAGCAGTACTTC
>TRBV2|TRBJ2-7|TRBD2|.
CASSVDGGGYEQYF
TGTGCCAGCAGTGTGGACGGGGGGGGATACGAGCAGTACTTC
>TRBV2|TRBJ2-2|TRBD2|.
CASSVTSGNTGELFF
TGTGCCAGCAGCGTGACTAGCGGGAACACCGGGGAGCTGTTTTTT
>TRBV25-1|TRBJ1-4|TRBD1|.
CASSARDRVTEKLFF
TGTGCCAGCAGTGCCCGGGACAGGGTGACTGAAAAACTGTTTTTT
>TRBV27|TRBJ2-1|TRBD2|.
CASSALLAGGSYNEQFF
TGTGCCAGCAGTGCCCTGCTAGCGGGAGGGTCCTACAATGAGCAGTTCTTC
>TRBV9|TRBJ2-2|.|once
CASSEQGGELFF
TGTGCCAGCAGCGAGCAGGGTGGTGAGCTGTTTTTT
>TRBV6-6|TRBJ2-1|.|few
CASSPRGGAEQFF
TGTGCCAGCAGTCCAAGGGGGGGGGCCGAGCAGTTCTTC
>TRBV4-2|TRBJ2-1|.|.
CASDFSESSYNEQFF
TGTGCCAGCGATTTTAGTGAGAGCTCCTACAATGAGCAGTTCTTC
>TRBV6-1|TRBJ2-4|.|.
CASSEVGGLNIQYF
TGTGCCAGCAGTGAGGTGGGAGGACTAAACATTCAGTACTTC
>TRBV7-8|TRBJ2-7|TRBD2|.
CASSFGSGGSYEQYF
TGTGCCAGCAGCTTTGGTAGCGGGGGTTCCTACGAGCAGTACTTC
>TRBV9|TRBJ2-1|.|.
CASSVPGYNEQFF
TGTGCCAGCAGCGTACCCGGGTATAATGAGCAGTTCTTC
>TRBV2|TRBJ2-5|TRBD2|.
CASVALSGGEETQYF
TGTGCCAGCGTGGCCCTTAGCGGGGGGGAAGAGACCCAGTACTTC
>TRBV5-4|TRBJ2-1|TRBD2|few
CASSEAGVGSEQFF
TGTGCCAGCAGCGAGGCGGGGGTCGGGAGTGAGCAGTTCTTC
>TRBV7-6|TRBJ2-7|TRBD1|.
CASSYGQGGYEQYF
TGTGCCAGCAGCTATGGACAGGGGGGTTACGAGCAGTACTTC
>TRBV9|TRBJ2-1|TRBD2|few
CASSVSSGGHYNEQFF
TGTGCCAGCAGCGTGAGTAGCGGGGGACACTACAATGAGCAGTTCTTC